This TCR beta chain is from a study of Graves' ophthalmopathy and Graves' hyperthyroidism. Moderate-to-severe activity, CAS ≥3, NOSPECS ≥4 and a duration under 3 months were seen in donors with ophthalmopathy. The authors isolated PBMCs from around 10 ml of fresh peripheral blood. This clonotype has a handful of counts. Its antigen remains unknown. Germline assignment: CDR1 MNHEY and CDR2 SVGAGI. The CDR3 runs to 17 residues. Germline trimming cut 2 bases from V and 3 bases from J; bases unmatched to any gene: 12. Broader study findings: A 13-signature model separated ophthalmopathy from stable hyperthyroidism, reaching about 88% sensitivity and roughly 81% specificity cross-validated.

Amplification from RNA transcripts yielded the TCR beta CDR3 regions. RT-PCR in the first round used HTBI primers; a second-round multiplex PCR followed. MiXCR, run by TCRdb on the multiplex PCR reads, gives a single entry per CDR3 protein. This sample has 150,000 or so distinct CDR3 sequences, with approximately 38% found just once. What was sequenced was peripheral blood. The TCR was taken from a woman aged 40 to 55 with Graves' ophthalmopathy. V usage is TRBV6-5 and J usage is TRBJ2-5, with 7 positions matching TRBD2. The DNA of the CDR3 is TGTGCCAGCAGTTACAACGAGGGAGGGCCGAGTAAAGAGACCCAGTACTTC. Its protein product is CASSYNEGGPSKETQYF.